One and the same sample provided the 22 T cell receptor beta chains below, sequenced in a study of cytomegalovirus exposure and HLA in healthy donors. Amplification used 60 Vbeta primers and 13 Jbeta primers. The repertoire was sequenced with immunoSEQ multiplex PCR; TCRdb's copy has only in-frame clones and lacks some. The data hold 130,000 or so clones, with 60% to 80% observed a single time. Input material: PBMCs. Receptors originate from a man aged 40-49 years in good health and CMV-seronegative.

The table lists this clone with a few counts. The chain joins TRBV6-5 to TRBJ1-1, with D possibly TRBD1 on 6 matching bases. Germline CDR1 reads MNHEY; CDR2 reads SVGAGI. The ends were cut back, 0 bases at V and 3 bases at J, with 14 bases in the middle. The CDR3 contains 16 residues. The CDR3 nucleotides read TGTGCCAGCAGTTACTCGGGGGCAGTCTCGGACACTGAAGCTTTCTTT. This translates into CASSYSGAVSDTEAFF.

This clone was observed a handful of times. The chain joins TRBV15 to TRBJ1-4; D gene ambiguous. V was shortened by 6 bases and J by 7 bases, with 12 bases between the two germline ends. Germline values: CDR1 LNHNV, CDR2 YYDKDF (reference sequence). The CDR3 consists of 13 residues. CDR3 region: CATRAQRPEKLFF. CDR3 DNA: TGTGCCACCAGGGCACAGAGACCTGAAAAACTGTTTTTT.

The rearrangement joins TRBV2 to TRBJ2-7; D is perhaps TRBD2 (6 bases). CDR3 length: 14 residues. Germline CDR1 reads SNHLY; CDR2 reads FYNNEI. V lost 2 bases and J 7 bases, leaving 15 bases between the germline ends. The CDR3 spells CASSEIADALEQYF. For the CDR3, the DNA is TGTGCCAGCAGTGAAATAGCGGACGCCCTGGAGCAGTACTTC.

The chain is built from TRBV5-4 and TRBJ2-1; 7 positions match TRBD1. The CDR3 has 17 residues. Germline loops: CDR1 SGHNT, CDR2 YYREEE (reference sequence). J gave up 3 bases and V 2 bases, and 11 bases lay outside the gene matches. CDR3 nucleotide sequence: TGTGCCAGCAGCTTCATAATTACAGGGGATCACTACAATGAGCAGTTCTTC. Its translation: CASSFIITGDHYNEQFF.

The chain employs TRBV28 and TRBJ2-3, with 7 positions matching TRBD1. CDR1 MDHEN and CDR2 SYDVKM come from the germline V gene. The ends lost 4 bases at V and 2 bases at J; junction bases unmatched: 9. The CDR3 has 16 residues. CDR3 region: CASSSSGTEDTDTQYF. CDR3 sequence (DNA): TGTGCCAGCAGTTCCTCCGGGACAGAGGACACAGATACGCAGTATTTT.

This clone was observed a few times. The chain has TRBV2 and TRBJ1-6; D remains unclear. There are 11 residues in the CDR3. V shed 7 bases and J shed 11 bases, with 9 bases lying between them. Per germline, CDR1 SNHLY and CDR2 FYNNEI. The CDR3 region is CASMRSAPLHF. CDR3 sequence (DNA): TGTGCCAGCATGAGGTCCGCACCCCTCCACTTT.

This clone was seen only a few times. This chain joins TRBV5-5 and TRBJ1-4, with 10 bases aligning to TRBD1. The germline gives CDR1 SGHKS, CDR2 YYEKEE (reference sequence). V shed 4 bases, J shed 5 bases, and the junction held 2 bases outside the gene matches. The CDR3 extends over 14 amino acids. The CDR3 DNA follows: TGTGCCAGCAGCCAGGGACAGGGGAATGAAAAACTGTTTTTT. This translates into CASSQGQGNEKLFF.

V and J are TRBV11-2 and TRBJ2-2; D gene uncertain. V was clipped by 1 base and J by 7 bases, with 4 bases between them. Germline values: CDR1 SGHAT, CDR2 FQNNGV. CDR3 size: 12 residues. CDR3 in DNA: TGTGCCAGCAGCTTAGTCAACGGGGAGCTGTTTTTT. It yields the protein CASSLVNGELFF. Supplemented by reference TRBV11-2 and TRBJ2-2, the full variable domain reads EAGVAQSPRYKIIEKRQSVAFWCNPISGHATLYWYQQILGQGPKLLIQFQNNGVVDDSQLPKDRFSAERLKGVDSTLKIQPAKLEDSAVYLCASSLVNGELFFGEGSRLTVL.

This clone was seen just once. The chain combines TRBV5-1 with TRBJ1-5; TRBD1 matches 11 bases. Germline CDR1 reads SGHRS; CDR2 reads YFSETQ. V was pared by 4 bases and J by 5 bases, with 8 bases of the junction left unmatched. The CDR3 runs 16 residues. The CDR3 DNA reads as TGCGCCAGCAGCCCAGGACAGGGGGCGCGGTATCAGCCCCAGCATTTT. Residues: CASSPGQGARYQPQHF.

This chain links TRBV7-9 with TRBJ2-5; the D gene is possibly TRBD1 (5 bases). The J call could be wrong; TRBJ2-7 is a better fit for the DNA end. Germline loops: CDR1 SEHNR, CDR2 FQNEAQ (reference sequence). This CDR3 is 14 amino acids long. This CDR3 reads CASSPTGTTYEQYF. The CDR3 DNA is TGTGCCAGCAGCCCCACAGGTACCACCTACGAGCAGTACTTC.

J is TRBJ2-1 and V is TRBV27, with 9 bases matching TRBD2. Per the germline V gene, CDR1 is MNHEY and CDR2 is SMNVEV (reference sequence). The junction had 12 bases not matched to a gene; V was cut back by 6 bases and J by 9 bases. This CDR3 has 15 amino acids. The CDR3 loop reads CASSRPQTSGGEQFF. In DNA, the CDR3 is TGTGCCAGCAGCCGACCACAGACTAGCGGCGGTGAGCAGTTCTTC.

The V and J genes are TRBV9 and TRBJ2-5; 9 bases align to TRBD2. From germline, CDR1 is SGDLS and CDR2 YYNGEE. The CDR3 length is 17 residues. J was trimmed by 2 bases and V by 0 bases; bases with no gene match: 8. In nucleotides, the CDR3 is TGTGCCAGCAGCGTAGCTTTAAGCGGGGGGAGGCAAGAGACCCAGTACTTC. The encoded protein is CASSVALSGGRQETQYF.

V usage is TRBV9 and J usage is TRBJ1-2; D call uncertain. Germline V lookup: CDR1 SGDLS, CDR2 YYNGEE. V lost 0 bases, J lost 8 bases, and 17 bases lay in between. This CDR3 spans 15 amino acids. The DNA of the CDR3 is TGTGCCAGCAGCGTAGCTGAGGGTCACATACAGGGCTACACCTTC. This gives the protein CASSVAEGHIQGYTF.

The chain carries TRBV30 and TRBJ2-5; 9 nucleotides align to TRBD1. The CDR3 contains 14 residues. Unmatched junction bases numbered 1, after V lost 0 bases and J lost 2 bases. Germline-derived CDR1 and CDR2 are GTSNPN and SVGIG (reference sequence). DNA for the CDR3: TGTGCCTGGAGTGTGACAGGGGGGCAAGAGACCCAGTACTTC. Protein sequence: CAWSVTGGQETQYF.

V gene TRBV5-1 combines with J gene TRBJ2-5, with 7 bases fitting TRBD1. The germline V gene encodes CDR1 SGHRS and CDR2 YFSETQ. This CDR3 region has 15 residues. Trimming removed 0 bases from V and 11 bases from J; junction bases left unmatched: 13. CDR3 bases: TGCGCCAGCAGCTTGGGAGGGACAGCCCAGGGGGAGCAGTACTTC. This gives the protein CASSLGGTAQGEQYF.

V is TRBV9 and J is TRBJ1-1, with TRBD1 matching over 10 bases. Germline CDR1 reads SGDLS; CDR2 reads YYNGEE. The CDR3 totals 15 residues. Trimming took 4 bases from V and 6 from J; bases not matched to a gene: 9. CDR3 in amino acids: CASSSRDRGYPEAFF. CDR3 sequence (DNA): TGTGCCAGCAGCAGCCGGGACAGGGGTTACCCTGAAGCTTTCTTT.

The CDR3 here is CASSLAGGAEAFF. The CDR3 DNA is TGTGCCAGCAGCTTAGCAGGGGGCGCTGAAGCTTTCTTT. The chain couples TRBV11-2 to TRBJ1-1; 8 nucleotides align to TRBD1. This CDR3 contains 13 residues. Germline-derived CDR1 and CDR2 are SGHAT and FQNNGV. J gave up 6 bases and V 1 base, and 1 base lay outside the gene matches.

The chain joins TRBV19 to TRBJ1-2, with TRBD1 as a possible D gene (5 bases). The V and J ends lost 4 bases and 4 bases respectively, with 25 bases between them. CDR3 length equals 18 residues. Germline lookup yields CDR1 LNHDA and CDR2 SQIVND (reference sequence). The CDR3 spells CASSNHGGTAVRVYGYTF. CDR3 DNA sequence: TGTGCCAGTAGTAACCACGGGGGGACTGCGGTTAGGGTCTATGGCTACACCTTC.

This chain uses TRBV19 with TRBJ2-7, with D tentatively TRBD2 (5 bases). Germline CDR1 reads LNHDA; CDR2 reads SQIVND (reference sequence). Trimming removed 3 bases at V and 1 base at J, with 10 bases between. The CDR3 has 14 amino acids. The CDR3 spells CASSIGLGSYEQYF. The CDR3 DNA reads TGTGCCAGTAGTATCGGACTGGGATCCTACGAGCAGTACTTC.

The chain uses TRBV6-5 and TRBJ1-1, with D unresolved. Looked up from germline, CDR1 is MNHEY and CDR2 is SVGAGI. The CDR3 contains 14 residues. The germline V and J ends were trimmed by 7 bases and 1 base, with 13 bases remaining between them. DNA for the CDR3: TGTGCCAGCATTTCCCCGGGAAGGAACACTGAAGCTTTCTTT. Translating gives CASISPGRNTEAFF.

This clone was seen once. The chain joins TRBV5-1 to TRBJ2-4; D is possibly TRBD1 (7 bases). With 4 bases removed from V and 3 bases from J, the gap between germline ends came to 17 bases. The CDR3 totals 16 residues. Germline loops: CDR1 SGHRS, CDR2 YFSETQ. This chain's CDR3 is CASSPEDRRVKNIQYF. The CDR3 DNA is TGCGCCAGCAGCCCGGAGGACAGGAGGGTCAAAAACATTCAGTACTTC.

This clone was counted a few times. V gene TRBV30 combines with J gene TRBJ1-1; D unresolved. CDR1 and CDR2 (germline): GTSNPN, SVGIG (reference sequence). There are 11 residues in the CDR3. V was trimmed by 2 bases and J by 8 bases, leaving 9 bases between them. The CDR3 sequence is CAWSRLAEAFF. CDR3 DNA: TGTGCCTGGAGTCGTCTAGCCGAAGCTTTCTTT.